This TCR beta chain was obtained from a study of monozygotic twins with inflammatory bowel disease. From the 5' RACE reads, TCRdb lists one entry per CDR3 protein and no DNA. The clone table shows a few hundred thousand distinct CDR3 sequences, with the ten largest holding approximately 1.6%. Sequences were obtained from blood. This clonotype was obtained from a human donor with ulcerative colitis or Crohn's disease, or a healthy co-twin of an affected twin (not recorded which).

CDR3 loop: CASSEALRGYQPQHF. V usage is TRBV2 and J usage is TRBJ1-5. CDR3 size: 15 residues. In germline, CDR1 is SNHLY, CDR2 FYNNEI.